These T cell receptor beta chains were read from a single sample in a study of cytomegalovirus exposure and HLA in healthy donors. Clones were sequenced by immunoSEQ multiplex PCR, and TCRdb holds only the in-frame ones, with some missing. The repertoire table contains roughly 90,000 clones. The sequenced material came from PBMCs. The receptors originated from a man aged 50 to 59 in good health and CMV-seropositive. Both conserved end residues are part of each CDR3. D genes are given only for firm matches.

v_gene,d_gene,j_gene,CDR3aa,CDR3nt
TRBV19,TRBD1,TRBJ2-1,CASSIGSGRTGGGNYYNEQFF,TGTGCCAGTAGTATAGGCTCCGGAAGGACAGGGGGCGGTAACTACTACAATGAGCAGTTCTTC
TRBV7-6,-,TRBJ2-1,CASSLADRNEQFF,TGTGCCAGCAGCTTAGCAGATCGGAATGAGCAGTTCTTC
TRBV18,-,TRBJ1-1,CASSPYPTEAFF,TGTGCCAGCTCACCTTATCCTACTGAAGCTTTCTTT
TRBV7-2,TRBD2,TRBJ2-7,CASSLASGRIYEQYF,TGTGCCAGCAGCTTAGCTAGCGGGAGGATTTACGAGCAGTACTTC
TRBV29-1,TRBD2,TRBJ2-1,CSVAGLEIVYEQFF,TGCAGCGTTGCGGGACTAGAAATTGTCTATGAGCAGTTCTTC
TRBV10-3,-,TRBJ2-1,CAISEAGFDYNEQFF,TGTGCCATCAGTGAAGCAGGGTTCGACTACAATGAGCAGTTCTTC
TRBV30,-,TRBJ1-5,CAWSVRQRNQPQHF,TGTGCCTGGAGTGTCAGGCAGCGGAATCAGCCCCAGCATTTT
TRBV30,TRBD1,TRBJ2-2,CAQNKQGANTGELFF,TGTGCCCAGAATAAACAGGGGGCGAACACCGGGGAGCTGTTTTTT
TRBV29-1,-,TRBJ2-1,CSVELPGNEQFF,TGCAGCGTTGAATTACCGGGGAATGAGCAGTTCTTC
TRBV13,-,TRBJ2-7,CASSLGQKPYEQYF,TGTGCCAGCAGCTTAGGTCAAAAGCCCTACGAGCAGTACTTC
TRBV5-1,-,TRBJ2-7,CASRGSNQRSFSYEQYF,TGCGCCAGCAGGGGGTCTAACCAGCGGAGCTTCTCCTACGAGCAGTACTTC
TRBV7-9,-,TRBJ1-5,CASSSGGERNQPQHF,TGTGCCAGCAGCTCGGGTGGGGAGCGGAATCAGCCCCAGCATTTT
TRBV18,-,TRBJ1-3,CASSPSLFGNTIYF,TGTGCCAGCTCACCGTCCCTATTCGGAAACACCATATATTTT
TRBV6-5,-,TRBJ2-1,CASSYGWSSYNEQFF,TGTGCCAGCAGTTACGGCTGGAGCTCCTACAATGAGCAGTTCTTC
TRBV19,-,TRBJ2-7,CASSTTGFPREQYF,TGTGCCAGTAGTACCACAGGGTTTCCTCGGGAGCAGTACTTC
TRBV4-2,TRBD1,TRBJ1-2,CASSQEGGQGGYGYTF,TGTGCCAGCAGCCAAGAAGGGGGACAGGGGGGATATGGCTACACCTTC
TRBV27,-,TRBJ2-1,CASSLSSLVRSYNEQFF,TGTGCCAGCAGTTTATCCTCATTAGTCCGGAGCTACAATGAGCAGTTCTTC
TRBV5-1,-,TRBJ1-3,CASSPDSENTIYF,TGCGCCAGCAGCCCGGACAGTGAAAACACCATATATTTT
TRBV29-1,-,TRBJ2-3,CSVEAVRRGDTQYF,TGCAGCGTTGAAGCGGTTCGGAGGGGCGATACGCAGTATTTT
TRBV7-9,-,TRBJ2-1,CASSSREGPMYNEQFF,TGTGCCAGCAGCTCCAGGGAAGGTCCTATGTACAATGAGCAGTTCTTC
TRBV10-1,-,TRBJ2-3,CASTQGSGTDTQYF,TGCGCCAGCACTCAGGGTTCGGGCACAGATACGCAGTATTTT
TRBV4-1,TRBD1,TRBJ1-4,CASSQDPGLGQGSEKLFF,TGCGCCAGCAGCCAAGATCCGGGGTTGGGACAGGGATCTGAAAAACTGTTTTTT
TRBV11-3,-,TRBJ1-1,CASSWARAGEAFF,TGTGCCAGCAGCTGGGCTAGGGCAGGGGAAGCTTTCTTT
TRBV29-1,TRBD2,TRBJ2-1,CSAGLADSYNEQFF,TGCAGCGCCGGACTAGCGGACTCCTACAATGAGCAGTTCTTC
TRBV4-2,TRBD2,TRBJ2-1,CASSQGGLGRANEQFF,TGTGCCAGCAGCCAGGGGGGACTAGGGAGGGCCAATGAGCAGTTCTTC
TRBV10-3,-,TRBJ1-5,CAISGQADQPQHF,TGTGCCATCAGTGGACAGGCCGATCAGCCCCAGCATTTT
TRBV27,-,TRBJ2-7,CASSSTWGHEQYF,TGTGCCAGCAGTTCGACCTGGGGGCACGAGCAGTACTTC
TRBV27,-,TRBJ2-1,CASKHGGSDEQFF,TGTGCCAGCAAGCACGGGGGTTCTGATGAGCAGTTCTTC
TRBV2,-,TRBJ2-7,CASRETYEQYF,TGTGCCAGCCGGGAGACCTACGAGCAGTACTTC
TRBV30,-,TRBJ1-2,CAQEQPSGYGYTF,TGTGCCCAAGAACAGCCGTCAGGCTATGGCTACACCTTC
TRBV9,TRBD1,TRBJ1-3,CASSLASDRASGNTIYF,TGTGCCAGCAGCCTCGCCTCTGACAGGGCCTCTGGAAACACCATATATTTT
TRBV14,TRBD1,TRBJ2-7,CASSQGTGDRPYEQYF,TGTGCCAGCAGCCAGGGGACAGGGGATCGTCCCTACGAGCAGTACTTC
TRBV7-3,TRBD2,TRBJ2-3,CASSLTSGNADTQYF,TGTGCCAGCAGCCTTACCAGCGGGAATGCAGATACGCAGTATTTT
TRBV9,TRBD1,TRBJ1-5,CASSITGTGVKKGNQPQHF,TGTGCCAGCAGCATAACCGGGACAGGGGTCAAAAAGGGCAATCAGCCCCAGCATTTT
TRBV19,-,TRBJ2-5,CASTAALQGGQETQYF,TGTGCCAGTACCGCAGCGTTACAGGGTGGGCAAGAGACCCAGTACTTC
TRBV9,TRBD1,TRBJ1-2,CASKGTGNYGYTF,TGTGCCAGCAAGGGGACAGGGAACTATGGCTACACCTTC
TRBV4-3,TRBD2,TRBJ2-3,CASSQSQTSGGNTDTQYF,TGCGCCAGCAGCCAATCCCAGACTAGCGGGGGGAACACAGATACGCAGTATTTT
TRBV2,TRBD1,TRBJ1-3,CATTTQGSGNTIYF,TGTGCCACCACAACACAGGGGTCTGGAAACACCATATATTTT
TRBV5-1,TRBD1,TRBJ2-7,CASSWGQGLTYEQYF,TGCGCCAGCAGCTGGGGACAGGGTCTGACCTACGAGCAGTACTTC
TRBV15,-,TRBJ1-2,CATSNREGDGYTF,TGTGCCACCAGCAACAGGGAGGGGGATGGCTACACCTTC
TRBV5-6,-,TRBJ2-3,CASSFGRYTDTQYF,TGTGCCAGCAGCTTTGGGCGTTACACAGATACGCAGTATTTT
TRBV18,TRBD1,TRBJ1-2,CASSDRGLYTF,TGTGCCAGCTCAGACAGGGGGCTGTACACCTTC
TRBV30,-,TRBJ1-5,CAWSVAVNQPQHF,TGTGCCTGGAGTGTGGCAGTGAATCAGCCCCAGCATTTT
TRBV30,-,TRBJ1-1,CAWRDSGRGITEAFF,TGTGCCTGGAGAGATTCTGGTAGAGGGATCACTGAAGCTTTCTTT
TRBV11-2,-,TRBJ1-1,CASNQGGNTEAFF,TGTGCCAGCAACCAAGGGGGGAACACTGAAGCTTTCTTT
TRBV28,TRBD2,TRBJ2-7,CASSPLTSGFYEQYF,TGTGCCAGCAGTCCCCTGACTAGCGGGTTTTACGAGCAGTACTTC
TRBV7-2,-,TRBJ1-1,CASSTPSGRDEAFF,TGTGCCAGCAGCACCCCAAGCGGGCGGGATGAAGCTTTCTTT
TRBV10-3,-,TRBJ1-2,CAISEYQGSGYTF,TGTGCCATCAGTGAATATCAGGGGTCCGGCTACACCTTC
TRBV9,-,TRBJ2-3,CASSVFDRGGADTQYF,TGTGCCAGCAGCGTTTTCGACAGGGGAGGGGCAGATACGCAGTATTTT
TRBV11-2,TRBD1,TRBJ2-7,CASSLGTGGEQYF,TGTGCCAGCAGCTTGGGGACAGGGGGCGAGCAGTACTTC
TRBV18,TRBD2,TRBJ2-1,CASSRAGSDNEQFF,TGTGCCAGCTCAAGAGCGGGGTCCGACAATGAGCAGTTCTTC
TRBV6-5,-,TRBJ2-1,CASSPDTYNEQFF,TGTGCCAGCAGCCCTGACACCTACAATGAGCAGTTCTTC
TRBV30,-,TRBJ2-3,CAWSDAGNTDTQYF,TGTGCCTGGAGTGATGCAGGGAACACAGATACGCAGTATTTT
TRBV18,TRBD1,TRBJ2-2,CASTGQGSTGELFF,TGTGCCAGCACTGGACAGGGCTCCACCGGGGAGCTGTTTTTT